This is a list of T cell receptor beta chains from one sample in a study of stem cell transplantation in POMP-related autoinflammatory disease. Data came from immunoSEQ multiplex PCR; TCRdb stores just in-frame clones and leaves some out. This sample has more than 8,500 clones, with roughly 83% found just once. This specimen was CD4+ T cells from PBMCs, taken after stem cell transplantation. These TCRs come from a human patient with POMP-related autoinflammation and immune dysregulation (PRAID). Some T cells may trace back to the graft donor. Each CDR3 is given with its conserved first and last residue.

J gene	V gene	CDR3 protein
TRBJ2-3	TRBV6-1	CASSERTGLAGTDTQYF
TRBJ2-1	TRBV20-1	CSASSPRAGSYNEQFF
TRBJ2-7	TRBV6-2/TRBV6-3	CASSRGTWGSSYEQYF
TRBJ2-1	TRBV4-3	CASSYDRRSYNEQFF
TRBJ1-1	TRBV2	CASDLSDRGTEAFF
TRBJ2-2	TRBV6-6	CASSYPGGGDTGELFF
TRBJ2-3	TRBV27	CASSSYLAGSDTQYF
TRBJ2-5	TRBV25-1	CASSDNRASETQYF
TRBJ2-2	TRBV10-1	CASTAFKPGLAGGRVYPGELFF
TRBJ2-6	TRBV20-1	CSASRGTGANVLTF
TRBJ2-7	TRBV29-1	CSAVTQGYEQYF
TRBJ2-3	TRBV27	CASSSRGRSTDTQYF
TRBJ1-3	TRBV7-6	CASSPTGRGNTIYF
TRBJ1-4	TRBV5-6	CASRDRGSANEKLFF
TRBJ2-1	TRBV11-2	CASSSWAREFF
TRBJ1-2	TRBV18	CASSPEGAGYGYTF
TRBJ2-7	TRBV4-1	CASSQRTSYEQYF